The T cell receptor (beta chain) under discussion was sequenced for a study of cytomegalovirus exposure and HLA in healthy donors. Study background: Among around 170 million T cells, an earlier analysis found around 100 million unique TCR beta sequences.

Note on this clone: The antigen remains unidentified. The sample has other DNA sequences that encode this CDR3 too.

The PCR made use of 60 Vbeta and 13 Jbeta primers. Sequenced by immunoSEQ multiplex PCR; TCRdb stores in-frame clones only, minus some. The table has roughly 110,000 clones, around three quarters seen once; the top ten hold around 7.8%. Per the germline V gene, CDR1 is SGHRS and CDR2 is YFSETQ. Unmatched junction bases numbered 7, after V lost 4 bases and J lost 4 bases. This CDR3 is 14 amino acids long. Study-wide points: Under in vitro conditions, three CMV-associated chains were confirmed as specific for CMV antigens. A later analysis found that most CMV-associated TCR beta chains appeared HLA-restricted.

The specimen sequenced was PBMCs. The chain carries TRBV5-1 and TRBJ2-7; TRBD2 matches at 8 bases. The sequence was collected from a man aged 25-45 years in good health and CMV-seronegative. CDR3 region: CASSPTSGTYEQYF. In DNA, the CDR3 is TGCGCCAGCAGCCCAACTAGCGGAACTTACGAGCAGTACTTC.